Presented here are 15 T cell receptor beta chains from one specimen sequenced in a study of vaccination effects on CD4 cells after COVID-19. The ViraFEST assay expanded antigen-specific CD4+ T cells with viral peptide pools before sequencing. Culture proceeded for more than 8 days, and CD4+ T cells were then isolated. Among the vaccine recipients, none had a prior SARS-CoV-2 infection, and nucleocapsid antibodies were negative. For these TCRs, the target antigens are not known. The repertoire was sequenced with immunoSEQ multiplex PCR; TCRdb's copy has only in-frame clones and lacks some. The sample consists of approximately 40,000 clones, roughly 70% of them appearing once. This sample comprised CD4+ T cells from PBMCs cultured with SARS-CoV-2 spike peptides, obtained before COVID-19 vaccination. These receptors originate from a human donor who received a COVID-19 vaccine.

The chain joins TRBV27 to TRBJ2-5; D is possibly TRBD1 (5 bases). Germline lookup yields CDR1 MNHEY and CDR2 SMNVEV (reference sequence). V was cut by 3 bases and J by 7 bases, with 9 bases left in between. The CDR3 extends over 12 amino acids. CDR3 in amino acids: CASSFPQGTQYF. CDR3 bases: TGTGCCAGCAGTTTCCCCCAGGGGACCCAGTACTTC.

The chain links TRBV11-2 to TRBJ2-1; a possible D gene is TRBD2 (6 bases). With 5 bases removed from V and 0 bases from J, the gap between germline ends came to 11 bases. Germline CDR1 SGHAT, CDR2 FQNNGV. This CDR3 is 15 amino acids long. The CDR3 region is CASSGGLSSYNEQFF. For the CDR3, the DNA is TGTGCCAGCAGCGGGGGGTTGAGCTCCTACAATGAGCAGTTCTTC. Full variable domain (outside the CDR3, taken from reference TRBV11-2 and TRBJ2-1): EAGVAQSPRYKIIEKRQSVAFWCNPISGHATLYWYQQILGQGPKLLIQFQNNGVVDDSQLPKDRFSAERLKGVDSTLKIQPAKLEDSAVYLCASSGGLSSYNEQFFGPGTRLTVL.

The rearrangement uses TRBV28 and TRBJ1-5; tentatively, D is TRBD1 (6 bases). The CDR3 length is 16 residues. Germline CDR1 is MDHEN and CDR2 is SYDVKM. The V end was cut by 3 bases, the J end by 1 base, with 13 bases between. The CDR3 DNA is TGTGCCAGCAGTTTCGGGACGGGGGCCAGCAATCAGCCCCAGCATTTT. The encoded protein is CASSFGTGASNQPQHF.

The CDR3 nucleotides are TGTGCCAGCAGGTGGGACCACTACGAGCAGTACTTC. It translates to CASRWDHYEQYF. The V call is TRBV6-5, the J call TRBJ2-7; D could derive from TRBD1 or TRBD2 (5 bases each). This CDR3 is built from 12 residues. V lost 6 bases, J lost 3 bases, and 9 bases lay in between. Germline loops: CDR1 MNHEY, CDR2 SVGAGI.

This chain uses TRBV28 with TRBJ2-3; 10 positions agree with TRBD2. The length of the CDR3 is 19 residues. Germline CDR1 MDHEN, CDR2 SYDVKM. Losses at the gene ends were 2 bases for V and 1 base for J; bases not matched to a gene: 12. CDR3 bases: TGTGCCAGCAGTTTACCCCCCTGGCTAGCGGGAGACGGCACAGATACGCAGTATTTT. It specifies CASSLPPWLAGDGTDTQYF.

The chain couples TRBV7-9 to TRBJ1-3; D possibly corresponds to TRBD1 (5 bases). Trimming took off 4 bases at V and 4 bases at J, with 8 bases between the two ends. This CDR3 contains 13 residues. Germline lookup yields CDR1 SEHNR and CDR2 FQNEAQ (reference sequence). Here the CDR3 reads CASSSRGGNTIYF. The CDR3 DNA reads TGTGCCAGCAGCTCAAGGGGCGGAAACACCATATATTTT.

The CDR3 loop reads CSVQQGSGYTF. In nucleotides, the CDR3 is TGCAGCGTTCAACAGGGGAGTGGCTACACCTTC. This rearrangement joins TRBV29-1 to TRBJ1-2; 7 bases fit TRBD1. Trimming cost V 5 bases and J 7 bases; bases outside gene matches: 4. The CDR3 loop spans 11 amino acids. Per germline, CDR1 SQVTM and CDR2 ANQGSEA.

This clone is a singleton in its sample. Here the CDR3 reads CASSFNLGTVNTEAFF. The CDR3 nucleotides read TGTGCCAGCAGTTTTAACCTCGGGACAGTGAACACTGAAGCTTTCTTT. The chain joins TRBV28 to TRBJ1-1; 7 nucleotides align to TRBD1. The V gene end was trimmed by 3 bases and the J gene end by 0 bases; junction bases not matched to a gene: 7. The germline V gene has CDR1 MDHEN and CDR2 SYDVKM. This CDR3 is built from 16 residues.

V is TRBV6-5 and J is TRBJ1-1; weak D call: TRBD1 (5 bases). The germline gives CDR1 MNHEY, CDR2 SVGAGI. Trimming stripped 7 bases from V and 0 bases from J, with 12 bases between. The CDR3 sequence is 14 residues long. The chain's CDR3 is CASTREPMNTEAFF. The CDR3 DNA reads TGTGCCAGCACCAGGGAACCGATGAACACTGAAGCTTTCTTT.

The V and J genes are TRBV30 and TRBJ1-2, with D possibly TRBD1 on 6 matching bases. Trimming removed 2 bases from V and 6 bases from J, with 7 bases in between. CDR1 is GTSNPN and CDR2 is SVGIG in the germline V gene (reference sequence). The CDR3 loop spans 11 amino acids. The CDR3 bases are TGTGCCTGGAGTCGGGACAATGGCTACACCTTC. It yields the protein CAWSRDNGYTF. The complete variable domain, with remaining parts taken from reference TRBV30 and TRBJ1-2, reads SQTIHQWPATLVQPVGSPLSLECTVEGTSNPNLYWYRQAAGRGLQLLFYSVGIGQISSEVPQNLSASRPQDRQFILSSKKLLLSDSGFYLCAWSRDNGYTFGSGTRLTVV.

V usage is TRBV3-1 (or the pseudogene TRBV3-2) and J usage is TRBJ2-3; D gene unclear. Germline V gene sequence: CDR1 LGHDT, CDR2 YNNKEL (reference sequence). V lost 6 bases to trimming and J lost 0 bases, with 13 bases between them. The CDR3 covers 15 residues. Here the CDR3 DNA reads TGTGCCAGCAGTCTCTTAGGAGTAAGCACAGATACGCAGTATTTT. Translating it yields CASSLLGVSTDTQYF.

The CDR3, as DNA: TGTGCCAGCTCGCCCGTGTTAGCGGCCACGGACAACGCCGGGGAGCTGTTTTTT. Translating it yields CASSPVLAATDNAGELFF. The rearrangement joins TRBV18 to TRBJ2-2; the D gene is possibly TRBD2 (6 bases). Trimming pared 6 bases from V and 6 bases from J, leaving 26 bases between. The CDR3 runs to 18 residues. The germline gives CDR1 KGHSH, CDR2 LQKENI.

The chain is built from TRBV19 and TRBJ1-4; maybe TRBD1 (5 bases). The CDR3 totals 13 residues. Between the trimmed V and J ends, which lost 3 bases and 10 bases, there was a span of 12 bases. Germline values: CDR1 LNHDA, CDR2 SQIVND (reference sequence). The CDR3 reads CASSMQGARKLFF. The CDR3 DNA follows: TGTGCCAGTAGTATGCAGGGCGCAAGAAAACTGTTTTTT.

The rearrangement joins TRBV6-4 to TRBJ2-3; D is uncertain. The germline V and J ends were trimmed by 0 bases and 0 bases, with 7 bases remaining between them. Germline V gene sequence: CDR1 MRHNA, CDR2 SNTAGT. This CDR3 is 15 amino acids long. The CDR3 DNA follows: TGTGCCAGCAGTGACTCGGTGGGGAGCACAGATACGCAGTATTTT. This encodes CASSDSVGSTDTQYF.

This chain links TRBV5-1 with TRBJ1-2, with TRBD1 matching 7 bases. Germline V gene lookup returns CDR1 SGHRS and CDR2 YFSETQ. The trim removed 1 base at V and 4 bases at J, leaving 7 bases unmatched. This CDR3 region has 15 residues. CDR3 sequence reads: CASSLNGQGGYGYTF. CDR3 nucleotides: TGCGCCAGCAGCTTGAACGGCCAGGGGGGCTATGGCTACACCTTC.